This T cell receptor beta chain was obtained from a study of blood T cell repertoires in COVID-19 (dated by TCRdb to 2020 to 2021). Regarding the complete study: Collaborator samples came from the United States, Italy and Spain and covered acute and convalescent phases of COVID-19. HLA class I and class II types, where available, came from metadata supplied by the sample provider rather than from assay-based typing. Sample metadata almost always included a de-identified subject ID, COVID-19 status, age in years and sex. The samples were drawn from two sources: the first 160 participants of the ongoing ImmuneRACE study, and about 1,300 subjects contributed by 6 global collaborators. The dataset comprised deeply sampled blood TCRbeta repertoires from subjects exposed to, actively infected with, or recovered from COVID-19. The material from the prospective study consisted of cDNA or gDNA derived from T cells, B-cell-depleted T cells, or PBMCs. The repertoires were released in a freely available public database meant as a resource for research on the immune response to SARS-CoV-2. Study-level results and caveats: The quantity of clinical and demographic metadata differed by source and by participant and was supplied without curation.

V gives up 10 bases and J gives up 10 bases, and the segment between their germline ends measures 23 bases. In the germline V gene (reference sequence), CDR1 corresponds to WNHNN and CDR2 to SYGVQD. Taken from cysteine to phenylalanine, the CDR3 has 13 residues. The sequence is cut down to CDR3 DNA, 39 bases in frame from base 1. On this clone itself: No cognate antigen has been identified for it. No much larger clonotype is one base removed from it; base qualities were not supplied.

In Seattle, one collaborating source enrolled patients while the infection was active and tracked those patients longitudinally over the course of disease. The collaborating institutions used their own protocols to collect whole blood in K2EDTA tubes. For TCRbeta analysis, collaborators shipped samples in one of three forms: frozen whole blood, isolated PBMCs, or DNA extracted from either of those sample types. The immunoSEQ Assay, a bias-controlled multiplex PCR, was used to amplify TCRbeta CDR3 regions from genomic DNA. The source study handled its data this way. Within the assay, amplification of reference gene primers was used to estimate how many nucleated cells each sample contained. Sequence reads were collapsed and filtered to measure the absolute abundance of every unique TCRbeta CDR3 rearrangement. For each sample, productive Simpson clonality was calculated by taking the square root of Simpson's diversity index across productive rearrangements. TCRdb stores this immuneACCESS table with in-frame sequences only. Part of the clones is absent; in the studies checked, under half of the shortfall reflects unresolved V genes, and no reason is known for the rest. V, J and clone size were drawn from that table, and D and trimming were deduced from the DNA. The sample records about 150,000 clones, roughly nine tenths of which are singletons. The ten largest clones represent under 15% of the sample.

Sequencing input: peripheral blood. The sequence was obtained from a man younger than 30 with COVID-19, enrolled during active disease. Recombination joined TRBV10-1 with TRBJ2-7; TRBD1 is perhaps the D gene, given 8 matching bases. The CDR3 protein is CATDTGGAIRQYF. Here is the DNA: TGCGCCACCGATACAGGGGGGGCTATAAGACAGTACTTC.